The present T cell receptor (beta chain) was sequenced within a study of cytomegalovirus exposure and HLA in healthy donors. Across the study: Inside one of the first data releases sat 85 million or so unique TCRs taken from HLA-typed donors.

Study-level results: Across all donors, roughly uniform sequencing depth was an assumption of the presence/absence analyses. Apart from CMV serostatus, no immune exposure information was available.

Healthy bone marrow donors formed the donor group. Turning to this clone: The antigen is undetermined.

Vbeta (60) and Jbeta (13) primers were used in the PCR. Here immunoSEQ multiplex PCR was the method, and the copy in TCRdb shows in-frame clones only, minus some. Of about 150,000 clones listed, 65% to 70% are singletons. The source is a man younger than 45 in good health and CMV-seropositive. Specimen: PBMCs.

CDR3 region: CASSHRGEHEQFF. Here the CDR3 DNA reads TGTGCCAGCAGCCACAGGGGAGAGCATGAGCAGTTCTTC. V is TRBV6-6 and J is TRBJ2-1; 7 bases are a match to TRBD1. Germline V gene lookup returns CDR1 MNHNY and CDR2 SVGAGI (reference sequence). Trimming removed 6 bases from V and 8 bases from J; junction bases left unmatched: 7. This CDR3 contains 13 residues.